The rows below give T cell receptor beta chains drawn from one sample of a study of T cells after yellow fever vaccination. TCRdb redid the calling of the 5' RACE reads with MiXCR, one entry per CDR3 protein. This sample has some 560,000 distinct CDR3 sequences, with about 19% found just once. The starting material was PBMCs, obtained 15 days after the yellow fever booster vaccination. The receptors here all came from a young man who received the YFV17D yellow fever vaccine. Each CDR3 is given with its conserved first and last residue. The D gene is left open where the match is weak. Only some rows state a clone size, as once, few, many or a class for expanded clones.

TRBD1	TRBV7-2	-	TRBJ1-3	CASSLDRSSGNTIYF	TGTGCCAGCAGCTTGGACAGGAGTTCTGGAAACACCATATATTTT
-	TRBV7-9	-	TRBJ1-4	CASSTPWGAETHEKLFF	TGTGCCAGCAGCACGCCTTGGGGGGCTGAGACTCATGAAAAACTGTTTTTT
-	TRBV6-2/TRBV6-3	few	TRBJ2-1	CASSNRALGEQFF	TGTGCCAGCAGTAACCGGGCCCTAGGTGAGCAGTTCTTC
TRBD2	TRBV2	-	TRBJ2-1	CASVREGSSYNEQFF	TGTGCCAGCGTGCGGGAGGGGAGCTCCTACAATGAGCAGTTCTTC
-	TRBV4-3	-	TRBJ2-5	CASSNYPQSETQYF	TGCGCCAGCAGCAACTACCCGCAGAGCGAGACCCAGTACTTC
TRBD2	TRBV7-2	few	TRBJ2-3	CASSFSGLADPDTQYF	TGTGCCAGCAGCTTCTCGGGACTAGCTGACCCAGATACGCAGTATTTT
-	TRBV27	many	TRBJ2-7	CASSLTTGYEQYF	TGTGCCAGCAGTTTGACGACTGGATACGAGCAGTACTTC
TRBD2	TRBV5-1	-	TRBJ2-7	CASSAGPAGEQYF	TGCGCCAGCAGCGCCGGCCCAGCGGGGGAGCAGTACTTC
TRBD2	TRBV7-9	-	TRBJ2-1	CASSSSGLAGNNEQFF	TGTGCCAGCAGCTCTAGTGGGCTAGCGGGAAACAATGAGCAGTTCTTC
TRBD1	TRBV27	-	TRBJ2-5	CASSAQGRSRETQYF	TGTGCCAGCAGTGCACAGGGGCGTAGCAGAGAGACCCAGTACTTC
-	TRBV15	-	TRBJ2-1	CATALEKWDIGDNEQFF	TGTGCCACAGCCCTAGAAAAGTGGGACATAGGGGACAATGAGCAGTTCTTC
-	TRBV7-9	few	TRBJ2-2	CASSPRQENTGELFF	TGTGCCAGCAGCCCCCGACAGGAAAACACCGGGGAGCTGTTTTTT
TRBD2	TRBV7-3	few	TRBJ2-5	CASSVLAGTQETQYF	TGTGCCAGCAGTGTATTAGCGGGGACCCAAGAGACCCAGTACTTC
TRBD2	TRBV27	few	TRBJ2-1	CASSLSSLAGVYEQFF	TGTGCCAGCAGTTTATCGTCACTAGCGGGAGTATATGAGCAGTTCTTC
TRBD2	TRBV7-9	few	TRBJ2-1	CASSRSPKAGVTFEQFF	TGTGCCAGCAGCCGGAGCCCAAAAGCGGGAGTGACGTTTGAGCAGTTCTTC
TRBD1	TRBV27	few	TRBJ1-1	CASSPGTGRDAFF	TGTGCCAGCAGTCCCGGGACAGGGAGGGACGCTTTCTTT
TRBD2	TRBV12-3/TRBV12-4	few	TRBJ2-1	CASSLALAGGNEQFF	TGTGCCAGCAGTTTAGCGCTAGCGGGAGGGAATGAGCAGTTCTTC
-	TRBV4-3	-	TRBJ2-1	CASSQAGRSYNEQFF	TGCGCCAGCAGCCAAGCAGGGCGCTCCTACAATGAGCAGTTCTTC
TRBD2	TRBV5-1	few	TRBJ2-1	CASSITSGGLIEQFF	TGCGCCAGCAGCATCACCTCCGGGGGACTAATAGAGCAGTTCTTC
-	TRBV5-5	-	TRBJ2-1	CASSSNLQSSYNEQFF	TGTGCCAGCAGCTCTAATCTCCAGAGCTCCTACAATGAGCAGTTCTTC
-	TRBV9	few	TRBJ1-5	CASSVGPGLNQPQHF	TGTGCCAGCAGCGTGGGGCCTGGGCTTAATCAGCCCCAGCATTTT
TRBD2	TRBV5-6	few	TRBJ2-7	CASSPGLAEIPIF	TGTGCCAGCAGCCCAGGACTAGCGGAGATACCCATATTC
-	TRBV29-1	medium-sized	TRBJ2-2	CSVEEWGELFF	TGCAGCGTTGAAGAATGGGGGGAGCTGTTTTTT
TRBD2	TRBV12-3/TRBV12-4	-	TRBJ2-3	CASSPSGLADKDTQYF	TGTGCCAGCAGTCCCTCCGGGCTAGCGGACAAAGATACGCAGTATTTT
-	TRBV27	-	TRBJ2-7	CASSLAPGSRVDEQYF	TGTGCCAGCAGTTTAGCCCCCGGCAGTCGGGTTGACGAGCAGTACTTC
-	TRBV28	-	TRBJ2-3	CASSPSPGLSDTQYF	TGTGCCAGCAGTCCCTCTCCTGGACTGTCAGATACGCAGTATTTT
-	TRBV6-2/TRBV6-3	-	TRBJ1-2	CASSFQFSANYGYTF	TGTGCCAGCAGTTTTCAATTCTCTGCTAACTATGGCTACACCTTC
-	TRBV9	-	TRBJ2-1	CASSSGLTIRDNEQFF	TGTGCCAGCAGCTCGGGACTGACAATAAGAGACAATGAGCAGTTCTTC
-	TRBV4-2	-	TRBJ2-7	CASSQRADLRGLAYEQYF	TGTGCCAGCAGCCAACGGGCGGACCTAAGGGGACTTGCCTACGAGCAGTACTTC
-	TRBV5-1	few	TRBJ2-7	CASSLTGGGDMLYVEQYF	TGCGCCAGCAGCTTGACGGGGGGCGGGGATATGCTCTACGTCGAGCAGTACTTC
-	TRBV10-2	few	TRBJ1-3	CASSEETGTGNTIYF	TGCGCCAGCAGTGAGGAAACAGGGACTGGAAACACCATATATTTT
-	TRBV24-1	few	TRBJ2-1	CATSDLQGPSKEQFF	TGTGCCACCAGTGATTTGCAGGGGCCGTCCAAGGAGCAGTTCTTC
-	TRBV4-3	few	TRBJ1-2	CASSQDLKPTNYGYTF	TGCGCCAGCAGCCAAGATCTGAAACCGACTAACTATGGCTACACCTTC
-	TRBV5-1	-	TRBJ2-5	CASSLILKETQYF	TGCGCCAGCAGCTTGATACTTAAAGAGACCCAGTACTTC
-	TRBV18	-	TRBJ1-1	CASSTLDSRTEAFF	TGTGCCAGCTCAACCTTGGACAGTAGGACTGAAGCTTTCTTT
-	TRBV27	-	TRBJ2-7	CASSLGGGAVYEQYF	TGTGCCAGCAGTTTAGGAGGGGGAGCAGTCTACGAGCAGTACTTC
-	TRBV29-1	few	TRBJ2-2	CSVRGLNTGELFF	TGCAGCGTCCGGGGACTCAACACCGGGGAGCTGTTTTTT
TRBD2	TRBV5-4	-	TRBJ2-7	CASSPGIAGIESYEQYF	TGTGCCAGCAGCCCGGGGATAGCGGGAATCGAATCCTACGAGCAGTACTTC
-	TRBV5-1	-	TRBJ2-3	CPGPLRTDTQYF	TGCCCCGGGCCGCTTCGCACAGATACGCAGTATTTT
TRBD2	TRBV5-1	-	TRBJ2-7	CASSVTSGRSHEQYF	TGCGCCAGCAGCGTGACTAGCGGGAGGTCCCACGAGCAGTACTTC
-	TRBV6-1	few	TRBJ2-7	CASLGQPSYEQYF	TGTGCCAGCTTGGGACAACCCTCCTACGAGCAGTACTTC
-	TRBV5-6	few	TRBJ2-3	CASSLNVWSTDTQYF	TGTGCCAGCAGCTTGAATGTCTGGAGCACAGATACGCAGTATTTT
-	TRBV19	-	TRBJ2-6	CASSILVSGANVLTF	TGTGCCAGTAGTATATTGGTCTCTGGGGCCAACGTCCTGACTTTC
-	TRBV24-1	-	TRBJ1-3	CATSGPQGDSGNTIYF	TGTGCCACCAGTGGTCCCCAGGGTGACTCTGGAAACACCATATATTTT
-	TRBV29-1	few	TRBJ2-5	CSVLPGETQYF	TGCAGCGTTCTCCCGGGAGAGACCCAGTACTTC
-	TRBV20-1	few	TRBJ2-3	CSASSPVEDTQYF	TGCAGTGCTAGCTCCCCCGTTGAAGATACGCAGTATTTT